This TCR beta chain is drawn from a study of blood T cell repertoires in COVID-19. Overall study context: The United States, Italy and Spain were the sources of the acute and convalescent COVID-19 samples. The cDNA or gDNA used as material had been derived from T cells, B-cell-depleted T cells, or PBMCs.

V lost 1 base, J lost 1 base, and 12 bases lay in between. Germline V gene data show CDR1 as LGHNA and CDR2 as YSLEER. CDR3 length: 16 amino acids. As handled by the study authors: Estimated nucleated cell counts came from reference gene primer amplification. This table comes from immunoSEQ multiplex PCR, and its TCRdb copy is limited to in-frame clones, with some not included. The DNA gave D and trimming, while V, J and clone size come from that table. Counted here are 200,000 to 300,000 clones, 70% to 85% occurring once; the ten biggest clones make up 2% to 2.5%. Sample: peripheral blood. The receptor was derived from a middle-aged man who had recovered from COVID-19. The rearrangement uses TRBV4-3 and TRBJ2-3; possibly TRBD2 for D (6 bases). In DNA, the CDR3 is TGCGCCAGCAGCCAAGTATCCGCTAGCGGCACAGATACGCAGTATTTT. Its translation is CASSQVSASGTDTQYF.